This T cell receptor (beta chain) was sequenced during a study of vaccination effects on CD4 cells after COVID-19 (dated by TCRdb to between 2021 and 2023). For the wider study: Participants received two doses of either the BNT162b2 or the mRNA-1273 mRNA SARS-CoV-2 vaccine. Altogether, 10 COVID-19 convalescent patients and several SARS-CoV-2-naive healthy vaccine recipients made up the full study. Cultures from other donors in the study were sequenced using the Oncomine TCR Beta short-read assay on an Illumina iSeq 100. In both COVID-19 convalescent patients and infection-naive vaccine recipients, the study compared SARS-CoV-2 spike-specific CD4+ TCR repertoires from before mRNA vaccination with those from after it.

Comment on this clone: Its antigen specificity is not known. The sample holds no much larger clone one base away, and base qualities are not on file.

Library creation used the immunoSEQ multiplex PCR assay. DNA from the CD4+ T cells that had been cultured and isolated underwent TCR beta CDR3 sequencing. The authors' analysis ran thus. Non-productive TCR sequences were removed, reads were trimmed to the CDR3 region, and CDR3s of at least 7 amino acids were retained. The MANAFEST web app was used to identify antigen-specific clonotypes by comparing expansion in peptide wells with expansion in reference cultures. To count as positive, a clone had to show expansion at FDR<0.05 compared with the reference and with all other wells, an odds ratio above 5, and a frequency above 0.1% in two replicate wells. Clonotypes significantly expanded in SARS-CoV-2 spike wells and in at least one common cold coronavirus spike condition were defined as cross-reactive. Levenshtein distance calculated with the stringdist R package was used to assess CDR3 similarity, and unrooted trees were constructed with ape in R 3.6.1. TCRdb mirrors the immuneACCESS table, restricted to in-frame sequences. Some clones are absent from its copies; in checked studies, under half trace to an unresolved V gene, and the reason for the others is unknown. V, J and clone size are those of that table, while D and trimming were read from the DNA. Present in this sample are tens of thousands of clones, under 70% of which were seen just once. The ten largest make up 22% of the sample.

Beyond this particular receptor, the publication reports: The study was limited by a small number of convalescent patients and lacked early post-infection timepoints. Both infection-induced and vaccine-induced clones contracted markedly at late post-vaccination timepoints, which is consistent with waning T cell responses. In healthy vaccine recipients, vaccine-induced clones were almost all SARS-CoV-2 mono-reactive, with only 1 of 255 cross-reactive with common cold coronaviruses.

The CDR3, from cysteine to phenylalanine, totals 15 residues. Only the CDR3 portion is preserved as DNA: 45 bases, with reading frame beginning at the first base. The germline V gene encodes CDR1 SGDLS and CDR2 YYNGEE. Trimming accounts for 4 bases at V and 0 bases at J, while the number of junction bases matched to no gene is 3. The ViraFEST assay stimulated PBMC with viral peptide pools and then used TCR sequencing to identify antigen-specific CD4+ T cell clonotypes by expansion. After approximately eleven days of culture, CD4+ T cells were isolated with the EasySep CD4+ T cell isolation kit. Healthy vaccine recipients had no prior SARS-CoV-2 infection, confirmed by negative nucleocapsid antibodies before and after vaccination. About 2 million PBMC per well were cultured in IMDM with about 4.8% human AB serum, roughly 10 IU/ml IL-2 and gentamicin, plus 10 ug/ml peptides. On days 3 and 7, half of the culture medium was replaced with fresh IL-2-containing medium. Unless noted otherwise, every peptide stimulation condition was grown in triplicate wells. Using Ficoll-Paque Plus gradient centrifugation, PBMC were separated from whole blood and then either used fresh or cryopreserved at -140C. The spike proteins of SARS-CoV-2 and of the common cold coronaviruses HCoV-NL63, HCoV-OC43 and HCoV-229E were spanned by overlapping peptide pools. Genomic DNA was extracted from cultured CD4+ T cells with the QIAamp micro DNA kit.

In this chain, TRBV9 is recombined with TRBJ2-7; 11 central bases correspond to TRBD2. The starting material was CD4+ T cells from PBMCs cultured with SARS-CoV-2 spike peptides, obtained before COVID-19 vaccination. The sample's cell subset or site, from its label and the paper: SARS-CoV-2 spike overlapping peptide pool stimulation. The sequence was collected from a human donor who received a COVID-19 vaccine. At the DNA level, the sequence is TGTGCCAGCAGCCCGACTAGCGGGGTCTCCTACGAGCAGTACTTC. Translated, it gives CASSPTSGVSYEQYF. The reference TRBV9 and TRBJ2-7 proteins fill in what lies around the CDR3, so the full variable domain reads DSGVTQTPKHLITATGQRVTLRCSPRSGDLSVYWYQQSLDQGLQFLIQYYNGEERAKGNILERFSAQQFPDLHSELNLSSLELGDSALYFCASSPTSGVSYEQYFGPGTRLTVT.